These 30 T cell receptor beta chains share one sample of origin, sequenced in a study of shared clonotypes between healthy human individuals (dated by TCRdb to about 2020). The library was produced with the immunoSEQ multiplex PCR assay. In its TCRdb copy, this immuneACCESS table keeps in-frame sequences only and misses some clones. Where compared with another copy, unresolved V genes explain less than half of these, and the others have no known cause. Across this sample there are millions of clones, with just over 90% seen only once. Clones ranked in the top ten supply 0.35% to 0.5% of the sample. The sample comprised naive CD4+ T cells from PBMCs. This specimen's cell subset or site label, interpreted: CD45RA+ positively selected. The receptors here all came from a man aged 18 to 29 in good health. Some clones in this sample may be carry-over from other donors' samples.

The chain links TRBV7-3 to TRBJ2-1; D possibly corresponds to TRBD1 (7 bases). The germline V gene has CDR1 SGHTA and CDR2 FQGTGA. This CDR3 is 14 amino acids long. V lost 2 bases to trimming and J lost 6 bases, with 11 bases between them. DNA for the CDR3: TGTGCCAGCAGCTTAGGACAGGAGGGCAATGAGCAGTTCTTC. It yields the protein CASSLGQEGNEQFF.

V is TRBV10-3 and J is TRBJ2-2; tentatively, D is TRBD1 or TRBD2 (6 bases each). The V gene's germline CDR1 is ENHRY and CDR2 SYGVKD. Trimming shortened V by 3 bases and J by 6 bases, and 20 bases separated the two germline ends. The CDR3 is 17 residues long. This CDR3 reads CAISESTGRRRAGELFF. The DNA of the CDR3 is TGTGCCATCAGTGAATCCACAGGGCGGCGGAGGGCCGGGGAGCTGTTTTTT.

A word on this clone: Other nucleotide sequences from this sample produce the same CDR3. This chain links TRBV7-3 with TRBJ1-1; D perhaps matches TRBD1 (5 bases). The ends were cut back, 2 bases at V and 4 bases at J, with 8 bases in the middle. Germline assignment: CDR1 SGHTA and CDR2 FQGTGA. There are 13 residues in the CDR3. The CDR3 spells CASSLGAGTEAFF. The DNA for the CDR3 is TGTGCCAGCAGCTTAGGGGCAGGCACTGAAGCTTTCTTT.

A single count supports this clone. The rearrangement uses TRBV7-9 and TRBJ2-5; D gene ambiguous. Trimming took off 3 bases at V and 5 bases at J, with 7 bases between the two ends. CDR1 is SEHNR, CDR2 FQNEAQ, per germline (reference sequence). The CDR3 length is 12 residues. The CDR3 is CASSFLLETQYF. The DNA for the CDR3 is TGTGCCAGCAGCTTCCTTTTGGAGACCCAGTACTTC.

The CDR3: CASSSRGTGWYEQYF. DNA of the CDR3: TGTGCCAGCAGCTCCCGGGGGACAGGGTGGTACGAGCAGTACTTC. The rearrangement links TRBV14 to TRBJ2-7; TRBD1 matches 9 bases. The germline V gene has CDR1 SGHDN and CDR2 FVKESK. V trimming: 5 bases; J trimming: 4 bases; junction bases outside the gene matches: 9. The CDR3 contains 15 residues. The complete variable domain, with remaining parts taken from reference TRBV14 and TRBJ2-7, reads EAGVTQFPSHSVIEKGQTVTLRCDPISGHDNLYWYRRVMGKEIKFLLHFVKESKQDESGMPNNRFLAERTGGTYSTLKVQPAELEDSGVYFCASSSRGTGWYEQYFGPGTRLTVT.

The rearrangement links TRBV4-1 to TRBJ1-2, with TRBD1 matching over 8 bases. V lost 3 bases and J lost 3; bases outside the gene matches: 9. The CDR3 covers 16 residues. Germline V gene data show CDR1 as MGHRA and CDR2 as YSYEKL. CDR3 sequence reads: CASSHISGGSYYGYTF. The CDR3, as DNA: TGCGCCAGCAGCCACATCTCAGGGGGCTCCTACTATGGCTACACCTTC.

The chain joins TRBV7-3 to TRBJ2-5; 7 positions agree with TRBD2. This CDR3 has 16 residues. Germline V gene data show CDR1 as SGHTA and CDR2 as FQGTGA. Trimming cost V 5 bases and J 4 bases; bases outside gene matches: 13. The CDR3 region is CASSTSSGTGRETQYF. The CDR3 DNA sequence: TGTGCCAGCAGCACCTCTAGCGGCACGGGGAGAGAGACCCAGTACTTC.

The CDR3 loop is CASSSPGTTYVGELFF. The CDR3, as DNA: TGCGCCAGCAGCTCCCCCGGGACCACCTACGTCGGGGAGCTGTTTTTT. The V and J genes are TRBV5-1 and TRBJ2-2; possibly TRBD1 or TRBD2 for D (5 bases each). CDR1 is SGHRS, CDR2 YFSETQ, per germline. The ends were cut back, 3 bases at V and 7 bases at J, with 19 bases in the middle. This CDR3 comprises 16 residues.

V usage is TRBV7-2 and J usage is TRBJ2-5; the D is unclear. Germline assignment: CDR1 SGHTA and CDR2 FQGNSA. V dropped 4 bases and J dropped 5 bases, with 11 bases sitting between them. The CDR3 has 13 amino acids. Written as DNA, the CDR3 is TGTGCCAGCAGCTCTGGGAAATTGGAGACCCAGTACTTC. Amino acids: CASSSGKLETQYF.

V is TRBV29-1 and J is TRBJ2-3, with a possible D match to TRBD2 (5 bases). There are 14 residues in the CDR3. CDR1 is SQVTM, CDR2 ANQGSEA, per germline. The ends were cut back, 6 bases at V and 2 bases at J, with 15 bases in the middle. CDR3 protein: CSVPNGVNTDTQYF. The CDR3 DNA reads as TGCAGCGTACCCAACGGGGTCAACACAGATACGCAGTATTTT.

The sample holds one count of this clone. CDR3 in DNA: TGCGCCAGCAGCTCCACGGTCTACGAGCAGTACTTC. Residues: CASSSTVYEQYF. The chain combines TRBV5-1 with TRBJ2-7; D unresolved. CDR3 length: 12 amino acids. Trimming took off 3 bases at V and 3 bases at J, with 7 bases between the two ends. Germline V gene data show CDR1 as SGHRS and CDR2 as YFSETQ.

Points on this clone: The CDR3 end shows no conserved phenylalanine or tryptophan, and so a read error is likely. It is unclear where the CDR3 begins or ends on the DNA, so no DNA is shown, and the CDR3 is as TCRdb lists it. The V and J genes are TRBV29-1 and TRBJ1-1; the table's TRBD1 call for D was not verified on the DNA. The CDR3 extends over 11 residues, inclusive of both ends. Germline-derived CDR1 and CDR2 are SQVTM and ANQGSEA. This chain's CDR3 is CSVWENPGHLL.

The chain carries TRBV27 and TRBJ2-4; D is unclear. The CDR3 contains 18 residues. Trimming cost V 3 bases and J 2 bases, with 20 bases left between them. Germline assignment: CDR1 MNHEY and CDR2 SMNVEV (reference sequence). In DNA form, the CDR3 reads TGTGCCAGCAGTTTCCGCCGTAAAGGGTTGAAAACCAAAAACATTCAGTACTTC. It encodes CASSFRRKGLKTKNIQYF.

The CDR3 loop reads CASSLVASGVGYTF. CDR3 sequence (DNA): TGTGCCAGCAGCTTAGTAGCTTCCGGAGTTGGCTACACCTTC. This rearrangement joins TRBV7-2 to TRBJ1-2; no clear D gene. The CDR3 has 14 residues. V was clipped by 1 base and J by 7 bases, with 13 bases between them. Germline CDR1 reads SGHTA; CDR2 reads FQGNSA.

This clone came up once. This chain links TRBV10-3 with TRBJ2-5; 8 bases agree with TRBD2. J was trimmed by 5 bases and V by 0 bases; bases with no gene match: 2. This CDR3 is built from 14 residues. The V gene's germline CDR1 is ENHRY and CDR2 SYGVKD. The CDR3 bases are TGTGCCATCAGTGAGTCTAGCGGGAAGGAGACCCAGTACTTC. Translating gives CAISESSGKETQYF.

This clone came up once. The CDR3: CASSPGGTSGSNHEQYF. CDR3 nucleotides: TGTGCCAGCAGCCCAGGCGGGACTAGCGGGAGTAACCACGAGCAGTACTTC. The rearrangement joins TRBV5-4 to TRBJ2-7, with 14 bases aligning to TRBD2. The CDR3 totals 17 residues. CDR1 is SGHNT and CDR2 is YYREEE in the germline V gene (reference sequence). The V and J ends lost 4 bases and 5 bases, in that order; junction bases with no gene match: 11.

The chain recombines TRBV19 with TRBJ2-7; D remains ambiguous. CDR3 length equals 12 residues. Germline values: CDR1 LNHDA, CDR2 SQIVND (reference sequence). Trimming removed 5 bases from V and 0 bases from J, with 5 bases in between. CDR3 coding DNA: TGTGCCAGTAGTCACAGCTCCTACGAGCAGTACTTC. This gives the protein CASSHSSYEQYF.

This CDR3 is CASSEAPRGGNQPQHF. The CDR3, as DNA: TGTGCCAGCAGTGAAGCGCCCAGGGGTGGGAATCAGCCCCAGCATTTT. This rearrangement joins TRBV6-1 to TRBJ1-5, with a weak D call TRBD1 (6 bases). Germline CDR1 reads MNHNS; CDR2 reads SASEGT. The V end lost 0 bases, the J end lost 4 bases, and 13 bases lay between the germline ends. The CDR3 covers 16 residues.

This clone was seen a handful of times. The chain is built from TRBV7-9 and TRBJ1-1; 7 bases fit TRBD1. J gave up 4 bases and V 3 bases, and 2 bases lay outside the gene matches. The germline CDR1 and CDR2 sequences are SEHNR and FQNEAQ (reference sequence). This CDR3 is 13 amino acids long. CDR3 bases: TGTGCCAGCAGCTTGAGGACAGGCACTGAAGCTTTCTTT. It specifies CASSLRTGTEAFF.

The CDR3 DNA sequence: TGTGCCAGCACCCCGACAGGGGCGGCTTATGGCTACACCTTC. The encoded protein is CASTPTGAAYGYTF. V usage is TRBV25-1 and J usage is TRBJ1-2; 8 bases align to TRBD1. V shed 7 bases, J shed 5 bases, and the junction held 9 bases outside the gene matches. The CDR3 runs 14 residues. Per germline, CDR1 MGHDK and CDR2 SYGVNS.

Note on this clone: The sample holds other DNA sequences that translate to the same CDR3. The chain employs TRBV18 and TRBJ2-5, with D uncertain. The CDR3 loop spans 13 amino acids. Germline V lookup: CDR1 KGHSH, CDR2 LQKENI. The V gene lost 3 bases and the J gene lost 5 bases, with 10 bases spanning the gap. Written as DNA, the CDR3 is TGTGCCAGCTCACCGGGTCTTGGGGAGACCCAGTACTTC. It is translated as CASSPGLGETQYF.

V gene TRBV27 combines with J gene TRBJ2-7; perhaps TRBD1 as D (5 bases). Germline V gene lookup returns CDR1 MNHEY and CDR2 SMNVEV (reference sequence). This CDR3 comprises 14 residues. Trimming left V 7 bases short and J 1 base short, with 14 bases between. This CDR3 is CASKNQGNSYEQYF. In nucleotides, the CDR3 is TGTGCCAGCAAGAACCAGGGTAATTCCTACGAGCAGTACTTC.

V gene TRBV9 combines with J gene TRBJ2-3, with D tentatively TRBD1 or TRBD2 (5 bases each). The V end was cut by 0 bases, the J end by 2 bases, with 13 bases between. Germline loops: CDR1 SGDLS, CDR2 YYNGEE. The CDR3 has 16 amino acids. CDR3 in DNA: TGTGCCAGCAGCGTAGTAGGGATGGGGGACACAGATACGCAGTATTTT. Translated, it gives CASSVVGMGDTDTQYF.

This clone was counted only a few times. This sample also contains other DNA sequences that code for the same CDR3. The rearrangement links TRBV5-1 to TRBJ2-1; 11 nucleotides line up with TRBD1. Germline V gene sequence: CDR1 SGHRS, CDR2 YFSETQ. V shed 0 bases, J shed 6 bases, and the junction held 2 bases outside the gene matches. The CDR3 consists of 15 residues. The CDR3 region has the DNA TGCGCCAGCAGCTTGGGTGGGACAGGGGGCAATGAGCAGTTCTTC. It encodes CASSLGGTGGNEQFF.

Regarding this clone: In the same sample, other DNA sequences code for this CDR3. This sequence joins TRBV14 and TRBJ2-1; D unresolved. The CDR3 loop spans 11 amino acids. Between the trimmed V and J ends, which lost 3 bases and 10 bases, there was a span of 7 bases. Germline V gene data show CDR1 as SGHDN and CDR2 as FVKESK. This CDR3 reads CASSQANEQFF. The DNA for the CDR3 is TGTGCCAGCAGCCAGGCCAACGAGCAGTTCTTC.

The chain carries TRBV19 and TRBJ2-2, with 10 bases identical to TRBD2. Per the germline V gene, CDR1 is LNHDA and CDR2 is SQIVND (reference sequence). Trimming at V came to 5 bases and at J to 6 bases, leaving 3 bases not matched to a gene. The CDR3 sequence is 14 residues long. In DNA form, the CDR3 reads TGTGCCAGTAGTGTACTAGCGGGACCCGGGGAGCTGTTTTTT. It specifies CASSVLAGPGELFF.

The V call is TRBV28, the J call TRBJ1-5; 7 nucleotides line up with TRBD1. The germline V gene has CDR1 MDHEN and CDR2 SYDVKM. V lost 7 bases, J lost 1 base, and 10 bases stayed unmatched. The CDR3 is 16 residues long. The CDR3 is CASTRSGGASNQPQHF. The CDR3 nucleotides are TGTGCCAGCACACGCTCAGGGGGGGCAAGCAATCAGCCCCAGCATTTT.

In DNA form, the CDR3 reads TGTGCCAGCAGTCAACGGGCCACCGGCGGGTCCCAGCATTTT. Translation: CASSQRATGGSQHF. The V and J genes are TRBV6-5 and TRBJ1-5; D remains ambiguous. Germline loops: CDR1 MNHEY, CDR2 SVGAGI. CDR3 length: 14 residues. The germline V and J ends were trimmed by 5 bases and 11 bases, with 19 bases remaining between them.

The chain carries TRBV5-1 and TRBJ1-2; unclear D gene. Germline V gene data show CDR1 as SGHRS and CDR2 as YFSETQ. This CDR3 region has 14 residues. V lost 0 bases and J 1 base, leaving 7 bases between the germline ends. In DNA form, the CDR3 reads TGCGCCAGCAGCTTGGAGGCCTATAACTATGGCTACACCTTC. Amino acid sequence: CASSLEAYNYGYTF.

The chain carries TRBV2 and TRBJ2-3; D not resolved. The V gene's germline CDR1 is SNHLY and CDR2 FYNNEI. The CDR3 runs 15 residues. Trimming cost V 2 bases and J 3 bases, with 12 bases left between them. CDR3 coding DNA: TGTGCCAGCAGTGAACTGTACAGCATAACAGATACGCAGTATTTT. Translated, it gives CASSELYSITDTQYF.